Presented here are 9 T cell receptor beta chains from one specimen sequenced in a study of radiation and T cells in renal cell carcinoma. The assay was immunoSEQ multiplex PCR, and TCRdb's table has in-frame clones only and misses some. The sample has about 95,000 clones, approximately 86% seen once. Time point specified: baseline pretreatment blood. The treatment denotes: 15 Gy SBRT to primary tumor, nephrectomy 4 weeks later. The starting material was blood, obtained from a patient whose treatment included radiotherapy and nephrectomy. The receptors derive from a man aged 50 or older with renal cell carcinoma.

The rearrangement uses TRBV6-5 and TRBJ1-2; perhaps TRBD1 as D (6 bases). From germline, CDR1 is MNHEY and CDR2 SVGAGI. Trimming cost V 4 bases and J 9 bases, with 18 bases left between them. This CDR3 spans 14 amino acids. The CDR3 DNA reads as TGTGCCAGCAGTTCGACAGGCTCGAGTGGGAGCTACACCTTC. It is translated as CASSSTGSSGSYTF.

The gene calls are TRBV7-9 and TRBJ2-1, with 11 bases aligning to TRBD2. Per germline, CDR1 SEHNR and CDR2 FQNEAQ (reference sequence). The CDR3 is made up of 16 amino acids. Trimming took 5 bases from V and 5 from J; bases not matched to a gene: 8. For the CDR3, the DNA is TGTGCCAGCAGCCCCGCCGGGACTAGCGGACACAATGAGCAGTTCTTC. Translating gives CASSPAGTSGHNEQFF.

The chain employs TRBV5-1 and TRBJ2-2; D is unclear. Germline CDR1 and CDR2: SGHRS and YFSETQ. CDR3 length: 15 amino acids. Trimming stripped 0 bases from V and 0 bases from J, with 6 bases between. The CDR3 here is CASSLDSANTGELFF. The CDR3 DNA reads as TGCGCCAGCAGCTTGGACTCCGCGAACACCGGGGAGCTGTTTTTT.

This clone has just a few counts. This sequence joins TRBV6-5 and TRBJ1-1; D unresolved. This CDR3 region has 13 residues. Trimming pared 2 bases from V and 8 bases from J, leaving 12 bases between. CDR1 and CDR2 from the germline V gene are MNHEY and SVGAGI. The CDR3 is CASSYLGRKEAFF. Here the CDR3 DNA reads TGTGCCAGCAGTTACCTTGGACGGAAAGAAGCTTTCTTT.

This sequence joins TRBV19 and TRBJ1-2; D not resolved. The CDR3 runs to 14 residues. V lost 8 bases and J 1 base, leaving 14 bases between the germline ends. Germline values: CDR1 LNHDA, CDR2 SQIVND (reference sequence). CDR3 coding DNA: TGTGCCAGTCAGCCTCTCTCTAATAACTATGGCTACACCTTC. Its translation is CASQPLSNNYGYTF.

The chain is built from TRBV23-1 and TRBJ2-5; D remains unclear. TRBV23-1 is flagged as an ORF with uncertain function. V shed 3 bases and J shed 2 bases, with 13 bases lying between them. CDR3 length: 15 residues. CDR3 amino acids: CASSQPQEIQETQYF. The DNA of the CDR3 is TGCGCCAGCAGTCAGCCGCAGGAGATACAAGAGACCCAGTACTTC.

This clone occurred once. This chain uses TRBV5-4 with TRBJ1-1; 8 bases fit TRBD1. Germline CDR1 is SGHNT and CDR2 is YYREEE (reference sequence). V gave up 4 bases and J gave up 2 bases; unmatched junction bases: 4. This CDR3 contains 14 residues. CDR3 in amino acids: CASSPGGLNTEAFF. CDR3 coding DNA: TGTGCCAGCAGCCCAGGGGGCCTAAACACTGAAGCTTTCTTT.

This chain uses TRBV27 with TRBJ2-5, with D perhaps matching TRBD2 (6 bases). Germline V CDR1 and CDR2: MNHEY, SMNVEV (reference sequence). The CDR3 length is 15 residues. Trimming shortened V by 6 bases and J by 2 bases, and 16 bases separated the two germline ends. CDR3 loop: CASSPSRLVQETQYF. The CDR3 DNA is TGTGCCAGCAGCCCTAGCCGACTAGTACAAGAGACCCAGTACTTC.

The chain uses TRBV19 and TRBJ1-1; D unresolved. CDR1 and CDR2 (germline): LNHDA, SQIVND (reference sequence). Between the trimmed V and J ends, which lost 7 bases and 4 bases, there was a span of 16 bases. The CDR3 spans 14 residues. The CDR3 DNA is TGTGCCAGTATGGTCAGCGGGGTTTCCACTGAAGCTTTCTTT. This sequence encodes CASMVSGVSTEAFF. Supplemented by reference TRBV19 and TRBJ1-1, the full variable domain reads DGGITQSPKYLFRKEGQNVTLSCEQNLNHDAMYWYRQDPGQGLRLIYYSQIVNDFQKGDIAEGYSVSREKKESFPLTVTSAQKNPTAFYLCASMVSGVSTEAFFGQGTRLTVV.